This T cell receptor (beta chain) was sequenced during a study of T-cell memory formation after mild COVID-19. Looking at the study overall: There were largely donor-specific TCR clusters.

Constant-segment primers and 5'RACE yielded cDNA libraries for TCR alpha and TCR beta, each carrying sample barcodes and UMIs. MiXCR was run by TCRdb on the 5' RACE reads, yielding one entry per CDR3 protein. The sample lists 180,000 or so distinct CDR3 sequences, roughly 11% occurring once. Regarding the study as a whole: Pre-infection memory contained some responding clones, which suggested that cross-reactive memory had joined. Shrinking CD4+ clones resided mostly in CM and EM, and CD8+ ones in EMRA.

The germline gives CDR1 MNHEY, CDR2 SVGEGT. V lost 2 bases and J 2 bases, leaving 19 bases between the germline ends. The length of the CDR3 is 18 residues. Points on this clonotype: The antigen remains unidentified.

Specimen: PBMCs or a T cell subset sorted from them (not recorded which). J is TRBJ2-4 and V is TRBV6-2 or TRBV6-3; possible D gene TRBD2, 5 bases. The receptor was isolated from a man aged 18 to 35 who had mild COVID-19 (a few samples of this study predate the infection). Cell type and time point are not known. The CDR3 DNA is TGTGCCAGCAGTTACCCGCTGCTACTAGGATCTCCCAAAAACATTCAGTACTTC. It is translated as CASSYPLLLGSPKNIQYF.